This T cell receptor (beta chain) was found in a study of CD8 T cells in Susac syndrome. An input of roughly 0.5 to 1 ug of RNA was subjected to reverse transcription using random hexamers. The immunoSEQ assay covered 54 Vbeta and 13 Jbeta segments for CDR3. TCRdb ran MiXCR on the immunoSEQ multiplex PCR reads and lists one entry per CDR3 protein. Among more than 120,000 distinct CDR3 sequences listed, approximately 94% were seen once. Germline V lookup: CDR1 MDHEN, CDR2 SYDVKM. This CDR3 has 14 amino acids. The V end was cut by 2 bases, the J end by 5 bases, with 9 bases between. TCR beta from blood CD8+ and CD4+ T cells was sequenced.

The rearrangement links TRBV28 to TRBJ2-2, with D maybe TRBD2 (6 bases). Sequencing was performed on CD4+ T cells from PBMCs. The sequence was obtained from a human donor in good health. Here the CDR3 reads CASSLAGRTGELFF. CDR3 coding DNA: TGTGCCAGCAGTTTAGCGGGACGAACCGGGGAGCTGTTTTTT.